These T cell receptor beta chains were read from a single sample in a study of blood T cell repertoires in COVID-19. Clones were sequenced by immunoSEQ multiplex PCR, and TCRdb holds only the in-frame ones, with some missing. The sample comprises approximately 490,000 clones, 88% of which are singletons, and approximately 8% rests with the top ten. Sequencing was done on a sample of PBMCs or T cells enriched from blood (not recorded which). The source is a woman aged 55-69 years who had recovered from COVID-19. Each CDR3 is given with its conserved first and last residue. The D gene is left open where the match is weak. Expanded clones are given a class, and other clones once, few, many or no size at all.

CDR3: CASRDPGHQNTEAFF
DNA: TGTGCCAGCAGGGATCCGGGACACCAGAACACTGAAGCTTTCTTT
V: TRBV28
size: .
D: .
length: 15
J: TRBJ1-1

CDR3: CASRTRRNEQFF
DNA: TGTGCCAGCAGGACTCGACGTAATGAGCAGTTCTTC
V: TRBV7-2
size: .
D: .
length: 12
J: TRBJ2-1

CDR3: CASSLDRGNTGELFF
DNA: TGTGCCAGCAGCTTAGACAGGGGGAACACCGGGGAGCTGTTTTTT
V: TRBV7-7
size: .
D: TRBD1
length: 15
J: TRBJ2-2

CDR3: CASSIQGGAYEQYF
DNA: TGTGCCAGTAGTATTCAAGGGGGCGCGTACGAGCAGTACTTC
V: TRBV19
size: .
D: TRBD1
length: 14
J: TRBJ2-7

CDR3: CASTPVTGSSYEQYF
DNA: TGTGCCAGCACCCCGGTGACGGGGAGTTCCTACGAGCAGTACTTC
V: TRBV7-8
size: few
D: .
length: 15
J: TRBJ2-7

CDR3: CASSFGQWGLAPRIYGYTF
DNA: TGTGCCAGCAGCTTCGGACAGTGGGGTTTGGCGCCAAGAATCTATGGCTACACCTTC
V: TRBV11-2
size: .
D: .
length: 19
J: TRBJ1-2

CDR3: CAPGYGYTF
DNA: TGTGCCCCGGGATATGGCTACACCTTC
V: TRBV19
size: .
D: .
length: 9
J: TRBJ1-2

CDR3: CASSLVGSGPTGELFF
DNA: TGTGCCAGCAGCTTAGTCGGTAGCGGGCCGACCGGGGAGCTGTTTTTT
V: TRBV7-2
size: once
D: TRBD2
length: 16
J: TRBJ2-2

CDR3: CSVDRQKTNYGYTF
DNA: TGCAGCGTTGATAGACAGAAAACCAACTATGGCTACACCTTC
V: TRBV29-1
size: .
D: .
length: 14
J: TRBJ1-2

CDR3: CASSQDWRDSPLHF
DNA: TGTGCCAGCAGCCAAGACTGGCGGGATTCACCCCTCCACTTT
V: TRBV3-1/TRBV3-2
size: .
D: .
length: 14
J: TRBJ1-6

CDR3: CASSFSGRRDEQYF
DNA: TGCGCCAGCAGCTTTTCGGGGAGGCGGGACGAGCAGTACTTC
V: TRBV5-1
size: few
D: .
length: 14
J: TRBJ2-7

CDR3: CASRDRGMGSNQPQHF
DNA: TGTGCCAGCAGGGACAGGGGTATGGGTAGCAATCAGCCCCAGCATTTT
V: TRBV2
size: once
D: TRBD1
length: 16
J: TRBJ1-5

CDR3: CASSPGGSNQPQHF
DNA: TGTGCCAGCAGCCCAGGGGGTAGCAATCAGCCCCAGCATTTT
V: TRBV9
size: few
D: TRBD1
length: 14
J: TRBJ1-5

CDR3: CASSKPKNPRGVKGTDTQYF
DNA: TGTGCCAGCAGTAAGCCAAAGAACCCCAGGGGGGTCAAGGGCACAGATACGCAGTATTTT
V: TRBV2
size: .
D: .
length: 20
J: TRBJ2-3

CDR3: CAWSVRGNQPQHF
DNA: TGTGCCTGGAGTGTACGAGGTAATCAGCCCCAGCATTTT
V: TRBV30
size: .
D: .
length: 13
J: TRBJ1-5

CDR3: CASSLTGTGPSYNSPLHF
DNA: TGCGCCAGCAGCTTGACCGGGACAGGGCCATCCTATAATTCACCCCTCCACTTT
V: TRBV5-1
size: .
D: TRBD1
length: 18
J: TRBJ1-6

CDR3: CASSSPLAGLETQYF
DNA: TGTGCCAGCAGCTCACCACTAGCGGGGTTAGAGACCCAGTACTTC
V: TRBV7-2
size: .
D: TRBD2
length: 15
J: TRBJ2-5

CDR3: CASRPTGPYEQYF
DNA: TGTGCCAGCAGACCAACAGGACCCTACGAGCAGTACTTC
V: TRBV11-2
size: .
D: .
length: 13
J: TRBJ2-7

CDR3: CANSFDSLQGGYEQYF
DNA: TGTGCCAACAGCTTTGATAGTTTACAGGGGGGCTACGAGCAGTACTTC
V: TRBV7-9
size: .
D: TRBD1
length: 16
J: TRBJ2-7

CDR3: CASSSTVTGLDGYTF
DNA: TGCGCCAGCAGCTCCACCGTGACAGGGTTGGATGGCTACACCTTC
V: TRBV5-1
size: .
D: TRBD1
length: 15
J: TRBJ1-2

CDR3: CASSIKGQGGDQPQHF
DNA: TGTGCCAGTAGTATAAAGGGACAGGGAGGCGATCAGCCCCAGCATTTT
V: TRBV19
size: .
D: TRBD1
length: 16
J: TRBJ1-5

CDR3: CAISKGTSGYQETQYF
DNA: TGTGCCATCAGTAAAGGGACTAGCGGCTACCAAGAGACCCAGTACTTC
V: TRBV10-3
size: once
D: TRBD2
length: 16
J: TRBJ2-5

CDR3: CASSPEGSNYGYTF
DNA: TGTGCCAGCAGCCCGGAGGGGTCTAACTATGGCTACACCTTC
V: TRBV5-5
size: few
D: .
length: 14
J: TRBJ1-2

CDR3: CATIVRGGTEAFF
DNA: TGTGCCACTATCGTAAGAGGGGGCACTGAAGCTTTCTTT
V: TRBV15
size: .
D: .
length: 13
J: TRBJ1-1

CDR3: CASRADRTLSYGYTF
DNA: TGTGCCAGCAGGGCCGACAGAACCCTTAGCTATGGCTACACCTTC
V: TRBV6-5
size: few
D: .
length: 15
J: TRBJ1-2

CDR3: CASSYAGHEQYF
DNA: TGTGCCAGCAGTTACGCGGGACACGAGCAGTACTTC
V: TRBV6-5
size: .
D: .
length: 12
J: TRBJ2-7

CDR3: CASSRQGDTEAFF
DNA: TGTGCCAGCAGCCGACAGGGGGACACTGAAGCTTTCTTT
V: TRBV7-2
size: .
D: TRBD1
length: 13
J: TRBJ1-1

CDR3: CASTMRQGAIEKLFF
DNA: TGTGCCAGCACTATGAGGCAGGGGGCAATTGAAAAACTGTTTTTT
V: TRBV5-6
size: few
D: TRBD1
length: 15
J: TRBJ1-4

CDR3: CASSRDRGMSSYNSPLHF
DNA: TGTGCCAGCAGCCGAGACAGGGGAATGAGCTCCTATAATTCACCCCTCCACTTT
V: TRBV5-4
size: .
D: TRBD1
length: 18
J: TRBJ1-6

CDR3: CASSIAGGNYEQYF
DNA: TGTGCCAGTAGTATAGCAGGCGGGAACTACGAGCAGTACTTC
V: TRBV19
size: .
D: .
length: 14
J: TRBJ2-7

CDR3: CASSVGGFSYEQYF
DNA: TGTGCCAGCAGCGTAGGCGGGTTTAGCTACGAGCAGTACTTC
V: TRBV9
size: few
D: .
length: 14
J: TRBJ2-7

CDR3: CASRRTGSSYEQYF
DNA: TGTGCCAGCCGCCGGACAGGGAGCTCCTACGAGCAGTACTTC
V: TRBV2
size: .
D: TRBD1
length: 14
J: TRBJ2-7

CDR3: CASSKGQGGSYNEQFF
DNA: TGTGCCAGCAGCAAGGGACAGGGAGGATCCTACAATGAGCAGTTCTTC
V: TRBV5-5
size: once
D: TRBD1
length: 16
J: TRBJ2-1

CDR3: CASSPRQGRNNEQFF
DNA: TGTGCCAGCTCACCACGCCAGGGGCGAAACAATGAGCAGTTCTTC
V: TRBV18
size: few
D: .
length: 15
J: TRBJ2-1

CDR3: CASKAGGNYEQYF
DNA: TGTGCCAGCAAGGCAGGGGGGAACTACGAGCAGTACTTC
V: TRBV7-6
size: .
D: .
length: 13
J: TRBJ2-7

CDR3: CATYLDRGRRTEAFF
DNA: TGTGCCACCTACCTAGACAGGGGACGTAGAACTGAAGCTTTCTTT
V: TRBV18
size: once
D: TRBD1
length: 15
J: TRBJ1-1

CDR3: CASSPTNYGYTF
DNA: TGTGCCAGCAGCCCAACTAACTATGGCTACACCTTC
V: TRBV3-1/TRBV3-2
size: once
D: .
length: 12
J: TRBJ1-2

CDR3: CASSDLGAGNQPQHF
DNA: TGTGCCAGCAGTGACCTTGGGGCAGGTAATCAGCCCCAGCATTTT
V: TRBV27
size: .
D: .
length: 15
J: TRBJ1-5

CDR3: CASSLQGANTGELFF
DNA: TGTGCCAGCAGCTTGCAGGGGGCGAACACCGGGGAGCTGTTTTTT
V: TRBV5-6
size: .
D: TRBD1
length: 15
J: TRBJ2-2

CDR3: CASRATGYQETQYF
DNA: TGTGCCAGCAGAGCGACAGGGTACCAAGAGACCCAGTACTTC
V: TRBV2
size: few
D: TRBD1
length: 14
J: TRBJ2-5

CDR3: CASTLPAGARSGNTIYF
DNA: TGTGCCAGCACATTGCCGGCAGGGGCACGCTCTGGAAACACCATATATTTT
V: TRBV2
size: .
D: .
length: 17
J: TRBJ1-3

CDR3: CASSPTGTGEAFF
DNA: TGTGCCAGCAGCCCAACGGGTACGGGTGAAGCTTTCTTT
V: TRBV7-9
size: .
D: .
length: 13
J: TRBJ1-1

CDR3: CASSFEETQYF
DNA: TGTGCCAGCAGCTTCGAAGAGACCCAGTACTTC
V: TRBV5-6
size: .
D: .
length: 11
J: TRBJ2-5

CDR3: CATSRDRVGEQYF
DNA: TGTGCCACCAGCCGGGACAGGGTAGGGGAGCAGTACTTC
V: TRBV24-1
size: once
D: TRBD1
length: 13
J: TRBJ2-7

CDR3: CATGKTGAFHGELFF
DNA: TGTGCCACCGGGAAGACAGGGGCTTTTCATGGGGAGCTGTTTTTT
V: TRBV24-1
size: .
D: TRBD1
length: 15
J: TRBJ2-2

CDR3: CASRLTGGNSPLHF
DNA: TGTGCCAGCAGGTTGACAGGGGGTAATTCACCCCTCCACTTT
V: TRBV27
size: .
D: TRBD1
length: 14
J: TRBJ1-6

CDR3: CASSEFGTLNQPQHF
DNA: TGTGCCAGCAGTGAGTTCGGGACACTGAATCAGCCCCAGCATTTT
V: TRBV6-1
size: .
D: .
length: 15
J: TRBJ1-5

CDR3: CASREMTDWDEKLFF
DNA: TGTGCCAGCAGGGAGATGACAGATTGGGATGAAAAACTGTTTTTT
V: TRBV2
size: .
D: .
length: 15
J: TRBJ1-4

CDR3: CASSPGDFVEKLFF
DNA: TGTGCCAGCAGCCCGGGAGACTTTGTTGAAAAACTGTTTTTT
V: TRBV2
size: .
D: .
length: 14
J: TRBJ1-4

CDR3: CASSLRQGRSNTEAFF
DNA: TGTGCCAGCAGTTTAAGACAGGGTCGCTCGAACACTGAAGCTTTCTTT
V: TRBV27
size: few
D: TRBD1
length: 16
J: TRBJ1-1

CDR3: CASSRKTGSTDTQYF
DNA: TGCGCCAGCAGCCGAAAGACAGGGAGTACAGATACGCAGTATTTT
V: TRBV4-1
size: .
D: TRBD1
length: 15
J: TRBJ2-3

CDR3: CASSLGDRNTGELFF
DNA: TGCGCCAGCAGCTTAGGAGATAGGAACACCGGGGAGCTGTTTTTT
V: TRBV5-1
size: .
D: .
length: 15
J: TRBJ2-2

CDR3: CASSLGGITYEQYF
DNA: TGTGCCAGCAGCTTAGGGGGCATAACCTACGAGCAGTACTTC
V: TRBV13
size: .
D: .
length: 14
J: TRBJ2-7